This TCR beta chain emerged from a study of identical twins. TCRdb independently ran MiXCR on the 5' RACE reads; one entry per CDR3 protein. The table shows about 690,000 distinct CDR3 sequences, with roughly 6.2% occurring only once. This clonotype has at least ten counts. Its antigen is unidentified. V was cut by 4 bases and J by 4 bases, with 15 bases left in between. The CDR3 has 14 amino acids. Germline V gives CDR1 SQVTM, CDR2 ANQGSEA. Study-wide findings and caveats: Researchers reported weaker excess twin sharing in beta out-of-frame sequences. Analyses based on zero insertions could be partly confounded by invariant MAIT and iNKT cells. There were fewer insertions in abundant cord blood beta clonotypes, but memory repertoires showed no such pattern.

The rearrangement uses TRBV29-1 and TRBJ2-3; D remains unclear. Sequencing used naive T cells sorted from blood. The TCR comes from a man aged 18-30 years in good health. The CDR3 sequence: CSVANKGLPDTQYF. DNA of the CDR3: TGCAGCGTTGCGAACAAGGGCCTGCCAGATACGCAGTATTTT.